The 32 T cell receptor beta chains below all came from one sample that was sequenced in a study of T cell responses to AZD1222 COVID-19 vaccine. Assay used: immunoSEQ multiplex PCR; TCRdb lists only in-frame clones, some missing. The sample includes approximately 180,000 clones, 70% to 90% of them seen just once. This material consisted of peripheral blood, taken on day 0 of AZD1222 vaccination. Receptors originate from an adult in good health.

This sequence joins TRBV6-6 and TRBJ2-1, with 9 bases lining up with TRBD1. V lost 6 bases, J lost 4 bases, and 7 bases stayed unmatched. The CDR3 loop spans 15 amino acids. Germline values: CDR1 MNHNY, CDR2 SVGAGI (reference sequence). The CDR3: CASRSGTGSYNEQFF. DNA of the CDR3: TGTGCCAGCAGGAGCGGGACAGGGAGTTACAATGAGCAGTTCTTC.

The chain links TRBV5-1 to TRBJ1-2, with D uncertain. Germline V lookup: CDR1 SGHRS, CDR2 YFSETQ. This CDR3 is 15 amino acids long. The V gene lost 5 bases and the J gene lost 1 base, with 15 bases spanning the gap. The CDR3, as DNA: TGCGCCAGCAGTAAAAGTTCAGGCAATAACTATGGCTACACCTTC. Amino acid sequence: CASSKSSGNNYGYTF.

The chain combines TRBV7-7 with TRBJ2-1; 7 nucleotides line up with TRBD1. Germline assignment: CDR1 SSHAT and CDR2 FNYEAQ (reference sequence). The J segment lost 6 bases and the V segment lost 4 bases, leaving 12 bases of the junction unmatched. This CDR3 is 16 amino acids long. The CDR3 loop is CASSSLPETGFNEQFF. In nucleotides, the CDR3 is TGTGCCAGCAGCTCCCTTCCCGAGACAGGGTTCAATGAGCAGTTCTTC.

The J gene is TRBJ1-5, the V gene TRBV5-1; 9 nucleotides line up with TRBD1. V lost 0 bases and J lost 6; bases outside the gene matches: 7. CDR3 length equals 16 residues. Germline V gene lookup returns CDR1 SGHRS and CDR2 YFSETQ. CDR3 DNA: TGCGCCAGCAGCTTGGACGGGACAGGGTGGGGTCAGCCCCAGCATTTT. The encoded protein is CASSLDGTGWGQPQHF.

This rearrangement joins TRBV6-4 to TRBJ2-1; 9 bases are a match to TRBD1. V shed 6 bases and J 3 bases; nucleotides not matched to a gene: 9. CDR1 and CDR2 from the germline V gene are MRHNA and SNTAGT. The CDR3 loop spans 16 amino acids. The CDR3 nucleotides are TGTGCCAGCAGCCGACAGGGGGAATCGGGCTACAATGAGCAGTTCTTC. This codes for CASSRQGESGYNEQFF.

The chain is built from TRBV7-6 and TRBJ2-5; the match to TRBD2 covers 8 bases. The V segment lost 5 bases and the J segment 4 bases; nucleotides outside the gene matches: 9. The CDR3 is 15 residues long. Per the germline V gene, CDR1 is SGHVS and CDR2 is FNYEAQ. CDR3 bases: TGTGCCAGCAGCCCTTCTCGGGGGGGGCGAGAGACCCAGTACTTC. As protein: CASSPSRGGRETQYF.

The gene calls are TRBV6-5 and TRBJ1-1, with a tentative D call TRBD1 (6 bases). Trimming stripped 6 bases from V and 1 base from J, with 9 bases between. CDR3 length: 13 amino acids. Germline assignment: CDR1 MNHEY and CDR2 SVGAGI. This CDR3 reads CASRTGQNTEAFF. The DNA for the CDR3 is TGTGCCAGCAGAACAGGGCAGAACACTGAAGCTTTCTTT.

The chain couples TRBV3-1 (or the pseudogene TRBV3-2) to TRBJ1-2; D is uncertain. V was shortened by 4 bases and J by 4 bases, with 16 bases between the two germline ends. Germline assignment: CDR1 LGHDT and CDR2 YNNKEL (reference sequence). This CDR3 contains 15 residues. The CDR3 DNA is TGTGCCAGCAGCCCCACCAGAACCGACTTCTATGGCTACACCTTC. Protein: CASSPTRTDFYGYTF.

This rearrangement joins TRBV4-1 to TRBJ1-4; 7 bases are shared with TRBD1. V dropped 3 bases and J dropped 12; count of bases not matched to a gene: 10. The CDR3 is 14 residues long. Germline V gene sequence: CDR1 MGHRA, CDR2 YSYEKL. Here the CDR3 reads CASSQDSDRMQLFF. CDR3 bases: TGCGCCAGCAGCCAGGACTCGGACAGGATGCAACTGTTTTTT.

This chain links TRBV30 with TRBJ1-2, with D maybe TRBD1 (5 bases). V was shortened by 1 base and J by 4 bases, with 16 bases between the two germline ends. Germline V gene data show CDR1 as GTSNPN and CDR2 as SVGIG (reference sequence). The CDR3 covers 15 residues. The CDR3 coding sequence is TGTGCCTGGAGTGGAGGCGAGGGGATTCGCTATGGCTACACCTTC. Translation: CAWSGGEGIRYGYTF.

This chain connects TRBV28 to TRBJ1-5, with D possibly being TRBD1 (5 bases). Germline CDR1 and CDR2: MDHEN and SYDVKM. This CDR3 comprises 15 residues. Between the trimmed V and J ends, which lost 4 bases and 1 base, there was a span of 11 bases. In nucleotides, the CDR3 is TGTGCCAGCAGTTCCTGGCGGGACAGCAATCAGCCCCAGCATTTT. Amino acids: CASSSWRDSNQPQHF. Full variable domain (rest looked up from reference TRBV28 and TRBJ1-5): DVKVTQSSRYLVKRTGEKVFLECVQDMDHENMFWYRQDPGLGLRLIYFSYDVKMKEKGDIPEGYSVSREKKERFSLILESASTNQTSMYLCASSSWRDSNQPQHFGDGTRLSIL.

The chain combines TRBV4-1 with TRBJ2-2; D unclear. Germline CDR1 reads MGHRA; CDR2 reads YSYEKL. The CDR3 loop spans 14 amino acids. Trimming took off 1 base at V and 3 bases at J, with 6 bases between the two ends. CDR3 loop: CASSQGTHTGELFF. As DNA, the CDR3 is TGCGCCAGCAGCCAAGGGACCCACACCGGGGAGCTGTTTTTT.

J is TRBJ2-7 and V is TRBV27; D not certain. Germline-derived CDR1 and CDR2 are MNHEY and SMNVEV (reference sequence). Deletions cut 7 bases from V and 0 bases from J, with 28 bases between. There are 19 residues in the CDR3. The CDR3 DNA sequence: TGTGCCAGCATGACCCTCCTCGAAAACGGACGTCGGAGCTCCTACGAGCAGTACTTC. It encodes CASMTLLENGRRSSYEQYF.

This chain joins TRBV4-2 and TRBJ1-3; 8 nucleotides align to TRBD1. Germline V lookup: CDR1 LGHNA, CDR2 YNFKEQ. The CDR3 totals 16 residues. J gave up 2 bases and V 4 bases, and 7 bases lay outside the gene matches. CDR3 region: CASSPAVTGAGNTIYF. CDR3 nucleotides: TGTGCCAGCAGCCCTGCTGTGACAGGGGCTGGAAACACCATATATTTT.

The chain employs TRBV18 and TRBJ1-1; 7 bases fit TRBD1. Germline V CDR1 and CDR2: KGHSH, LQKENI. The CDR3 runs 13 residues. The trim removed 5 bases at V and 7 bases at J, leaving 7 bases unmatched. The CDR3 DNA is TGTGCCAGCTCAGTTGACAGGGATGGTGAAGCTTTCTTT. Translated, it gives CASSVDRDGEAFF.

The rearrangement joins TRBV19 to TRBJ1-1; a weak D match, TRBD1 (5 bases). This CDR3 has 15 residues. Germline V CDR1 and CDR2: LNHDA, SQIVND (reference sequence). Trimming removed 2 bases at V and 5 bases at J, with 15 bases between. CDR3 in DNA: TGTGCCAGTAGTATACAAAGTGTGGGGCGGACTGAAGCTTTCTTT. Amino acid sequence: CASSIQSVGRTEAFF.

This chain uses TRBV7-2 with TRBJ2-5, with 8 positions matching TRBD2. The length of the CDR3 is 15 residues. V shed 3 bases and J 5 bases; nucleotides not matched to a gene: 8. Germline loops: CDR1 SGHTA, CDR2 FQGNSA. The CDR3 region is CASSFFSGKEETQYF. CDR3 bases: TGTGCCAGCAGCTTTTTTAGCGGGAAAGAGGAGACCCAGTACTTC. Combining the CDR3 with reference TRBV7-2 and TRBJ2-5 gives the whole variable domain GAGVSQSPSNKVTEKGKDVELRCDPISGHTALYWYRQSLGQGLEFLIYFQGNSAPDKSGLPSDRFSAERTGGSVSTLTIQRTQQEDSAVYLCASSFFSGKEETQYFGPGTRLLVL.

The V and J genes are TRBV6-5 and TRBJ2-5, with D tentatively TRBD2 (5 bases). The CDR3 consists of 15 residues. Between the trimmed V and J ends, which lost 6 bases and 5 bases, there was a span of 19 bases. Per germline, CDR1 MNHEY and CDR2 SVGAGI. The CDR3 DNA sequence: TGTGCCAGCAGCCGTCTTGGAGCGGCTAAGGAGACCCAGTACTTC. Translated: CASSRLGAAKETQYF.

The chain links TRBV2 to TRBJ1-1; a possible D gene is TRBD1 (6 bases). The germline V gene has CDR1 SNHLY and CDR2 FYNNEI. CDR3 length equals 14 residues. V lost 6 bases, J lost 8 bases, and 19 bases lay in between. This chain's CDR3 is CASSLRTVGFEAFF. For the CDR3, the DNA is TGTGCCAGCAGCCTCCGGACAGTGGGTTTCGAAGCTTTCTTT.

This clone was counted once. This CDR3 reads CARSSYRSSNYGYTF. CDR3 bases: TGTGCCAGAAGCTCTTACCGAAGTAGCAACTATGGCTACACCTTC. The V and J genes are TRBV7-5 and TRBJ1-2. TRBV7-5 is a documented pseudogene. The CDR3 extends over 15 amino acids.

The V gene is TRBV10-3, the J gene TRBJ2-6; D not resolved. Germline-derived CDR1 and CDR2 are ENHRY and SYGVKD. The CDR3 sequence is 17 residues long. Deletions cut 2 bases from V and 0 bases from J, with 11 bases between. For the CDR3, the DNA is TGTGCCATCAGTGAGATCGTCGGCGACTCTGGGGCCAACGTCCTGACTTTC. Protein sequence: CAISEIVGDSGANVLTF.

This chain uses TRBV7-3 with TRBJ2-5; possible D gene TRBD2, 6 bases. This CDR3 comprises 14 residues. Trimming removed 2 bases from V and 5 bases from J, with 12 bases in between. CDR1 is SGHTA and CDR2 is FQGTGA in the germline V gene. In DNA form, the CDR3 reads TGTGCCAGCAGCTTAGGAGGGCCGGGGGAGACCCAGTACTTC. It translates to CASSLGGPGETQYF.

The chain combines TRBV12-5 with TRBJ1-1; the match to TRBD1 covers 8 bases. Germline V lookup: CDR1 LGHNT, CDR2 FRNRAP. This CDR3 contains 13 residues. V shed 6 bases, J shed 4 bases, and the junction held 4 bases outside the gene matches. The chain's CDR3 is CASGYDRGTEAFF. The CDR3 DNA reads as TGTGCTAGTGGCTACGACAGGGGCACTGAAGCTTTCTTT.

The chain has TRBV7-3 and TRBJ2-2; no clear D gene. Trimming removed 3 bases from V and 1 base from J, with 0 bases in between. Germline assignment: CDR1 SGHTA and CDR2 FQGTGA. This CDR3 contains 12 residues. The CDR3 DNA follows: TGTGCCAGCAGCTTGAACACCGGGGAGCTGTTTTTT. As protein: CASSLNTGELFF.

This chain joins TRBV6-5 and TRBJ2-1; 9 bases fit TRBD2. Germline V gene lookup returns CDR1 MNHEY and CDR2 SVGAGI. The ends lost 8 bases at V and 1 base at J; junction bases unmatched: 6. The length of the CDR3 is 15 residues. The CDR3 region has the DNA TGTGCCAGCTCAAGCAGCGGGAGGTCCTACAATGAGCAGTTCTTC. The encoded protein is CASSSSGRSYNEQFF.

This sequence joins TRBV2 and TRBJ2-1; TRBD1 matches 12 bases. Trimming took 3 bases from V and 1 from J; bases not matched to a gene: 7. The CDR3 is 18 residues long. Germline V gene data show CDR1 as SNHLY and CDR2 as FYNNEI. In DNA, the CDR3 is TGTGCCAGCAGTGACCCGGGACAGGGGGCTAATTCCTACAATGAGCAGTTCTTC. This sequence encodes CASSDPGQGANSYNEQFF.

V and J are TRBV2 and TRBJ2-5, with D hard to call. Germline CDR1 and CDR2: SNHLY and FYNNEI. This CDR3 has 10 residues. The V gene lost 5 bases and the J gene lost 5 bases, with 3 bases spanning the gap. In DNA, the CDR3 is TGTGCCAGCAGTATGGAGACCCAGTACTTC. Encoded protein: CASSMETQYF.

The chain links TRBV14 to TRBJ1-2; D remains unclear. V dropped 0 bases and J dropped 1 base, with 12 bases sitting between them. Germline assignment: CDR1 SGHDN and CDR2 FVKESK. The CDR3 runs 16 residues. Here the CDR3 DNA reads TGTGCCAGCAGCCAAGAGGCCGGGCGGCTTAACTATGGCTACACCTTC. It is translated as CASSQEAGRLNYGYTF.

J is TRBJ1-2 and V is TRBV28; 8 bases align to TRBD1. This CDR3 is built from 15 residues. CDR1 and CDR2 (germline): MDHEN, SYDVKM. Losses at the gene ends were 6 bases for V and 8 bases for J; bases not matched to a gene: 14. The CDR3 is CASSPPDRVKEGYTF. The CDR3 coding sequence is TGTGCCAGCAGCCCCCCGGACAGGGTAAAAGAGGGCTACACCTTC.

The CDR3 DNA follows: TGTGCCAGCAGCCCCAACGGAGGGTACAATGAAAAACTGTTTTTT. Protein product: CASSPNGGYNEKLFF. V is TRBV11-1 and J is TRBJ1-4; D not resolved. The CDR3 has 15 residues. V lost 5 bases and J 5 bases, leaving 15 bases between the germline ends. Germline CDR1 SGHAT, CDR2 FQDESV (reference sequence).

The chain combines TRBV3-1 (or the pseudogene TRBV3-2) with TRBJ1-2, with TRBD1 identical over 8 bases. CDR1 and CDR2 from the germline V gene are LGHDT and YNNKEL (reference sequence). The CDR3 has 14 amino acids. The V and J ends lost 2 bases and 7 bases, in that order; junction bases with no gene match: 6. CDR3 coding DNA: TGTGCCAGCAGCCAAAATGCAGGGGGCTCTGGCTACACCTTC. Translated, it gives CASSQNAGGSGYTF.

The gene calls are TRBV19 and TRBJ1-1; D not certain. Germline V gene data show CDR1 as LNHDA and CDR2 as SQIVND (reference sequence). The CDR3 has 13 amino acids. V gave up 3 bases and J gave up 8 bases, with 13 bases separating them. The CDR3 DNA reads TGTGCCAGTAGTATCTGGTTGGAGACGGAAGCTTTCTTT. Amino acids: CASSIWLETEAFF. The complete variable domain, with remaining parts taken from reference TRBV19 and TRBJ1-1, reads DGGITQSPKYLFRKEGQNVTLSCEQNLNHDAMYWYRQDPGQGLRLIYYSQIVNDFQKGDIAEGYSVSREKKESFPLTVTSAQKNPTAFYLCASSIWLETEAFFGQGTRLTVV.